Each of the 10 T cell receptor beta chains below was sequenced from the same sample in a study of T-cell reconstitution after alpha-beta-depleted transplantation in children. Library preparation (for TCRbeta) was performed with unique molecular identifiers. In TCRdb, the PCR reads were re-called with MiXCR into one record per CDR3 protein. The sample contains 90,000 to 100,000 distinct CDR3 sequences, about 25% of which appear only once. The material was PBMCs, obtained before TCRalphabeta/CD19-depleted stem cell transplant. Source of these receptors: a boy under 10 years old with acute lymphoblastic leukemia, due to receive a stem cell transplant.

This clonotype appeared a few times. This chain joins TRBV29-1 and TRBJ2-4; the D gene is possibly TRBD1 (5 bases). CDR3 length: 14 amino acids. Germline V CDR1 and CDR2: SQVTM, ANQGSEA. V lost 4 bases, J lost 4 bases, and 14 bases lay in between. The DNA for the CDR3 is TGCAGCGTTGTTATAATGGCAGGGAAAAACATTCAGTACTTC. This encodes CSVVIMAGKNIQYF.

V gene TRBV11-2 combines with J gene TRBJ2-7; 13 nucleotides agree with TRBD2. After removal of 1 base from V and 1 base from J, the junction contained 7 bases not matched to a gene. The germline gives CDR1 SGHAT, CDR2 FQNNGV. The CDR3 runs to 18 residues. This chain's CDR3 is CASSLVGTSGIGSYEQYF. CDR3 bases: TGTGCCAGCAGCTTAGTAGGGACTAGCGGGATTGGGTCCTACGAGCAGTACTTC.

The V and J genes are TRBV20-1 and TRBJ2-5; TRBD2 agrees at 11 bases. J gave up 9 bases and V 6 bases, and 12 bases lay outside the gene matches. The CDR3 is 14 amino acids. Germline V gene sequence: CDR1 DFQATT, CDR2 SNEGSKA (reference sequence). The CDR3: CSAITGTSGVAQYF. The CDR3 DNA is TGCAGTGCCATTACCGGGACTAGCGGAGTAGCCCAGTACTTC.

This clonotype was observed a few times. The V and J genes are TRBV7-3 and TRBJ1-1; weak D call: TRBD1 (6 bases). Trimming left V 1 base short and J 2 bases short, with 17 bases between. CDR1 and CDR2 (germline): SGHTA, FQGTGA. This CDR3 contains 17 residues. The CDR3 coding sequence is TGTGCCAGCAGCTTAAAAGGGGGGATACCAATAAACACTGAAGCTTTCTTT. Translating it yields CASSLKGGIPINTEAFF.

The chain combines TRBV27 with TRBJ2-1; the match to TRBD2 covers 7 bases. Trimming cost V 4 bases and J 3 bases; bases outside gene matches: 12. The CDR3 consists of 17 residues. CDR1 is MNHEY, CDR2 SMNVEV, per germline (reference sequence). Written as DNA, the CDR3 is TGTGCCAGCAGTTCTAGCGGAGGTTATCGCCTCTACAATGAGCAGTTCTTC. This translates into CASSSSGGYRLYNEQFF.

This clonotype has more than one count but fewer than ten. The genes are TRBV20-1 and TRBJ2-3, with 11 bases aligning to TRBD2. CDR3 length equals 15 residues. The germline V gene has CDR1 DFQATT and CDR2 SNEGSKA (reference sequence). J lost 4 bases, V lost 3 bases, and 6 bases had no gene match. The CDR3 nucleotides are TGCAGTGCTAGTTTCCTAGCGGGAGGCGCAGATACGCAGTATTTT. This codes for CSASFLAGGADTQYF.

At least ten counts were recorded for this clonotype. The chain is built from TRBV18 and TRBJ2-5, with 7 bases aligning to TRBD2. Per the germline V gene, CDR1 is KGHSH and CDR2 is LQKENI. The CDR3 length is 14 residues. V shed 0 bases and J 5 bases; nucleotides not matched to a gene: 3. CDR3 DNA: TGTGCCAGCTCACCACCAAGCGGGGCGGAGACCCAGTACTTC. Translating it yields CASSPPSGAETQYF.

At least ten counts were recorded for this clonotype. V and J are TRBV5-1 and TRBJ2-5; tentative D call: TRBD2 (6 bases). This CDR3 is built from 15 residues. CDR1 and CDR2 (germline): SGHRS, YFSETQ. V lost 2 bases, J lost 5 bases, and 16 bases lay in between. CDR3 DNA sequence: TGCGCCAGCAGCTTCGGCGGAGGGGCAAAGGAGACCCAGTACTTC. Translating gives CASSFGGGAKETQYF.

This clonotype came up once. The V and J genes are TRBV7-9 and TRBJ2-1; D may be TRBD2 (6 bases). The V end was cut by 5 bases, the J end by 0 bases, with 11 bases between. Germline V gene data show CDR1 as SEHNR and CDR2 as FQNEAQ (reference sequence). The CDR3 is made up of 15 amino acids. For the CDR3, the DNA is TGTGCCAGCAGCCCCGGGACTTTCTCCTACAATGAGCAGTTCTTC. Its protein product is CASSPGTFSYNEQFF.

V and J are TRBV11-2 and TRBJ2-3; D may correspond to TRBD1 or TRBD2 (5 bases each). The V gene lost 6 bases and the J gene lost 0 bases, with 22 bases spanning the gap. Germline V gives CDR1 SGHAT, CDR2 FQNNGV. This CDR3 is built from 18 residues. CDR3: CASRSWGRSLLSTDTQYF. For the CDR3, the DNA is TGTGCCAGCAGGTCCTGGGGACGGAGTCTCTTAAGCACAGATACGCAGTATTTT.